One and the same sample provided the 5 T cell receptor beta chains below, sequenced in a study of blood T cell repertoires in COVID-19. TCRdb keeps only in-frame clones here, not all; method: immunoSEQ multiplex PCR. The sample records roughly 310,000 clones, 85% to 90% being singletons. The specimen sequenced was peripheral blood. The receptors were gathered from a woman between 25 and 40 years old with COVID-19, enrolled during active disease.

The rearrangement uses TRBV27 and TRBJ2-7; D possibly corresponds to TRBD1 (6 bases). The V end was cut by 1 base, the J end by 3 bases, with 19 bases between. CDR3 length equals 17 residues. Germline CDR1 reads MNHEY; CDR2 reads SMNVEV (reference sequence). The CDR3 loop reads CASSLLGARQGRYEQYF. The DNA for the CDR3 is TGTGCCAGCAGTTTATTGGGGGCCAGGCAGGGTCGCTACGAGCAGTACTTC.

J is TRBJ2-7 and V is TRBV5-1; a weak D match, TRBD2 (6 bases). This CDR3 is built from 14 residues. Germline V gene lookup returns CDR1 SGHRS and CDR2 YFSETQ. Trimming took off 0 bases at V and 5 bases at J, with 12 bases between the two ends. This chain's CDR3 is CASSLVRGGNEQYF. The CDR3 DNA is TGCGCCAGCAGCTTGGTTAGGGGCGGGAACGAGCAGTACTTC. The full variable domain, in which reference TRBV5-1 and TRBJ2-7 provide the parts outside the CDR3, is KAGVTQTPRYLIKTRGQQVTLSCSPISGHRSVSWYQQTPGQGLQFLFEYFSETQRNKGNFPGRFSGRQFSNSRSEMNVSTLELGDSALYLCASSLVRGGNEQYFGPGTRLTVT.

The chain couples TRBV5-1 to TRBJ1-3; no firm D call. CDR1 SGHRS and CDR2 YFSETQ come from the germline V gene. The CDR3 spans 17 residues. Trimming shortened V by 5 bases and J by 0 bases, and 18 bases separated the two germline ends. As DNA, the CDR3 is TGCGCCAGCAGTCCCGAAAGCTTCGGGTCCTCTGGAAACACCATATATTTT. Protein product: CASSPESFGSSGNTIYF.

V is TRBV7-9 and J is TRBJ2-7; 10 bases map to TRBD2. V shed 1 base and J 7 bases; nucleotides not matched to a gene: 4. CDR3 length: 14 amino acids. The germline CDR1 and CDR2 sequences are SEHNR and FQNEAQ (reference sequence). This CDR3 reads CASSLGSGRYEQYF. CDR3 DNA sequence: TGTGCCAGCAGCTTAGGTAGCGGGAGGTATGAGCAGTACTTC.

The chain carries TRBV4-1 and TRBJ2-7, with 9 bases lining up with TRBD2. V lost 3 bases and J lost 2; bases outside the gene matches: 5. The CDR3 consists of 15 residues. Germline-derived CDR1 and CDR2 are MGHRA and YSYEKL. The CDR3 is CASSHQAGGPYEQYF. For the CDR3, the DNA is TGCGCCAGCAGCCATCAAGCGGGAGGTCCCTACGAGCAGTACTTC.